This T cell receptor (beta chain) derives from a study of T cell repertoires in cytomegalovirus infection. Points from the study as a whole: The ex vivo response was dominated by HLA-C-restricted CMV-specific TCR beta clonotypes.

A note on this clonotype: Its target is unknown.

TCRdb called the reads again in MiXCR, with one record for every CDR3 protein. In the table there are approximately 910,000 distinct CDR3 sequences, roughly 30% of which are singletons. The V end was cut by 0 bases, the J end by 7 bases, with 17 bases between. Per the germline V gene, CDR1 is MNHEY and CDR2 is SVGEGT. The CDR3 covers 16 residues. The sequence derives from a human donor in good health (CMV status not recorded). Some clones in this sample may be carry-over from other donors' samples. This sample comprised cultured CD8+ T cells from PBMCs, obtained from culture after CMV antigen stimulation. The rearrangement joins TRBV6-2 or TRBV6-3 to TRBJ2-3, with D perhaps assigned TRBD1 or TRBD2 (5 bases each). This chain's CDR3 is CASSYSSTRGKNTQYF. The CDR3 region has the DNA TGTGCCAGCAGTTACTCGAGTACGAGGGGAAAAAATACGCAGTATTTT.